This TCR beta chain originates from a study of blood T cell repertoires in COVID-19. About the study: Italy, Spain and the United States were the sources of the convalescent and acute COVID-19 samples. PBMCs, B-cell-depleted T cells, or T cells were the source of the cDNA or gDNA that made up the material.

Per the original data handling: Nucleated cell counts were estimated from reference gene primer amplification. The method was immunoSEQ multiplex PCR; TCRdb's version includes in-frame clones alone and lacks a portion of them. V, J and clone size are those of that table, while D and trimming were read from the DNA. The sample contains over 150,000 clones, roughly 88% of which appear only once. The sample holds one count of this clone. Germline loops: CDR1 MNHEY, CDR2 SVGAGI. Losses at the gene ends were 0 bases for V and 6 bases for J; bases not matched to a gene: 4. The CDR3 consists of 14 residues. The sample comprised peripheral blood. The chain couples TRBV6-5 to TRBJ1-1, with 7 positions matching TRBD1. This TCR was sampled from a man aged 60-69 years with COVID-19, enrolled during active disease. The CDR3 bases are TGTGCCAGCAGTTACTCCAGGGGGAGCGCTGAAGCTTTCTTT. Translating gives CASSYSRGSAEAFF.